The present T cell receptor beta chain was sequenced within a study of blood T cell repertoires in COVID-19. Turning to the study itself: PBMCs, B-cell-depleted T cells, or T cells provided the cDNA or gDNA that made up the material.

This table comes from immunoSEQ multiplex PCR, and its TCRdb copy is limited to in-frame clones, with some not included. There are about 110,000 clones in the sample; roughly four fifths occur only once, and 16% lies in the top ten. The germline gives CDR1 ENHRY, CDR2 SYGVKD. V trimming: 3 bases; J trimming: 3 bases; junction bases outside the gene matches: 4. The CDR3 length is 14 residues. The sample was peripheral blood. The V gene is TRBV10-3, the J gene TRBJ2-7; 8 nucleotides agree with TRBD2. This TCR derives from a woman in her fifties or sixties with acute or convalescent COVID-19. The DNA of the CDR3 is TGTGCCATCAGTGACTCGGGGGGGTTCTACGAGCAGTACTTC. This codes for CAISDSGGFYEQYF.